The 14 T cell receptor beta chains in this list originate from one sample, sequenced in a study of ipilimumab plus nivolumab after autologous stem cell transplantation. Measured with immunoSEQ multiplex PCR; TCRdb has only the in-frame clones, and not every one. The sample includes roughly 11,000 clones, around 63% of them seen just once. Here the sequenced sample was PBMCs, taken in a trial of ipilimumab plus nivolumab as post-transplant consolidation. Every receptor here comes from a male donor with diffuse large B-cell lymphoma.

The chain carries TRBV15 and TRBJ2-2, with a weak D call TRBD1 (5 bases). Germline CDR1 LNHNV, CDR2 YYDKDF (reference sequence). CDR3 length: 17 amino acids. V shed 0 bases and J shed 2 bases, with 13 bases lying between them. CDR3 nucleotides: TGTGCCACCAGCAGAGACAGGGTTCTTTTTAACACCGGGGAGCTGTTTTTT. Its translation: CATSRDRVLFNTGELFF.

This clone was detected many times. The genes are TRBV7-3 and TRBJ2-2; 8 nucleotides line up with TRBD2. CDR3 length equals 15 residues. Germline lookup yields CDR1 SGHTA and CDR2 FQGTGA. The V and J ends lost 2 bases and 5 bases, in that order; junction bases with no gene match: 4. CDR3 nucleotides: TGTGCCAGCAGCTTAGCGGGAGGAAGTACCGGGGAGCTGTTTTTT. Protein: CASSLAGGSTGELFF.

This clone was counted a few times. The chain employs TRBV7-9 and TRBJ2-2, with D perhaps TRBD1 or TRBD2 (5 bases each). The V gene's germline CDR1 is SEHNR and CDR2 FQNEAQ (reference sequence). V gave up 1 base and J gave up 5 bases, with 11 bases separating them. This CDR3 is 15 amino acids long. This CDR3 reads CASSLGTGLTGELFF. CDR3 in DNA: TGTGCCAGCAGCTTAGGTACAGGACTGACCGGGGAGCTGTTTTTT.

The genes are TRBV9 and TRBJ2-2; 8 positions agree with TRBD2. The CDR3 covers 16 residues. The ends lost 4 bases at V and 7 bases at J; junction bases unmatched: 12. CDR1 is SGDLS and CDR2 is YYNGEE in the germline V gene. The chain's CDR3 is CASSTTSGGANGELFF. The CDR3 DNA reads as TGTGCCAGCAGCACCACTAGCGGAGGGGCCAACGGGGAGCTGTTTTTT. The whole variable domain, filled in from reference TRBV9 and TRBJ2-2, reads DSGVTQTPKHLITATGQRVTLRCSPRSGDLSVYWYQQSLDQGLQFLIQYYNGEERAKGNILERFSAQQFPDLHSELNLSSLELGDSALYFCASSTTSGGANGELFFGEGSRLTVL.

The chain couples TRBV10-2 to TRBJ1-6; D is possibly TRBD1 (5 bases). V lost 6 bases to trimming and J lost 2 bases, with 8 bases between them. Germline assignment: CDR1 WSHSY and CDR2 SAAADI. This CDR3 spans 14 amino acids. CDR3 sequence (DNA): TGCGCCAGCAGGACAGCGACCTATAATTCACCCCTCCACTTT. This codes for CASRTATYNSPLHF.

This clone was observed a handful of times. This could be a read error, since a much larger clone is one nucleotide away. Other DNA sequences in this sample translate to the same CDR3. The CDR3 spells CARSVGGNGGNTEAFF. The DNA for the CDR3 is TGTGCCCGCAGCGTAGGGGGAAACGGGGGCAACACTGAAGCTTTCTTT. The chain carries TRBV9 and TRBJ1-1; the D gene is possibly TRBD1 (6 bases). The CDR3 is 16 amino acids. CDR1 is SGDLS, CDR2 YYNGEE, per germline.

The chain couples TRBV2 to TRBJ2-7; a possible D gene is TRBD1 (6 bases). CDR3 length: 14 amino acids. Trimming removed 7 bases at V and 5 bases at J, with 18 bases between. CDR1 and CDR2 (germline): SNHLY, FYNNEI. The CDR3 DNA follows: TGTGCCAGCACCCTAGACAGGATTCTCGACGAGCAGTACTTC. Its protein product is CASTLDRILDEQYF.

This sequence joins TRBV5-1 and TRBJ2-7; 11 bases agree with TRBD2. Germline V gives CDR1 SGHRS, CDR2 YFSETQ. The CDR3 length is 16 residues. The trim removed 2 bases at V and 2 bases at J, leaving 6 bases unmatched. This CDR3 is CASSLTRLAGPYEQYF. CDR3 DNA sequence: TGCGCCAGCAGCTTAACCAGACTAGCGGGGCCCTACGAGCAGTACTTC.

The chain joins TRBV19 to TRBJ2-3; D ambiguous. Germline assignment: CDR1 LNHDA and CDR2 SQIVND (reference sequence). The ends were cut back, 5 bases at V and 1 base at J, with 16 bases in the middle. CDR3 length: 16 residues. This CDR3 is CASSLRWAAGTDTQYF. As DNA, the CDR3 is TGTGCCAGTAGTCTCCGTTGGGCCGCGGGCACAGATACGCAGTATTTT.

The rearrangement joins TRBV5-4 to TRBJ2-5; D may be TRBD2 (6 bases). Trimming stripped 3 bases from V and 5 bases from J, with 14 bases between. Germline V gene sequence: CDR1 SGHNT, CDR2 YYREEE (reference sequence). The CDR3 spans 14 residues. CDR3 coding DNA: TGTGCCAGCAGCTCAGAACTAGCTCCGGAGACCCAGTACTTC. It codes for CASSSELAPETQYF. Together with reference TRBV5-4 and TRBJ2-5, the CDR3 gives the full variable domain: ETGVTQSPTHLIKTRGQQVTLRCSSQSGHNTVSWYQQALGQGPQFIFQYYREEENGRGNFPPRFSGLQFPNYSSELNVNALELDDSALYLCASSSELAPETQYFGPGTRLLVL.

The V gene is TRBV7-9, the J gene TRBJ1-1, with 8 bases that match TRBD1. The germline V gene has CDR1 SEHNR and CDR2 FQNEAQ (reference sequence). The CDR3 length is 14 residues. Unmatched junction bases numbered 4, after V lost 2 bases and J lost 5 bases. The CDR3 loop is CASSLTGGGTEAFF. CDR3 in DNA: TGTGCCAGCAGCTTAACAGGGGGTGGTACTGAAGCTTTCTTT.

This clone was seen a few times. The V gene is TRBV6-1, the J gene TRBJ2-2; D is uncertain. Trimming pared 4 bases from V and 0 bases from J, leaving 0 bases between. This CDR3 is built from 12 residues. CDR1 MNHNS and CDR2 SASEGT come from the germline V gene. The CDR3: CASSANTGELFF. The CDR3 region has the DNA TGTGCCAGCAGTGCGAACACCGGGGAGCTGTTTTTT.

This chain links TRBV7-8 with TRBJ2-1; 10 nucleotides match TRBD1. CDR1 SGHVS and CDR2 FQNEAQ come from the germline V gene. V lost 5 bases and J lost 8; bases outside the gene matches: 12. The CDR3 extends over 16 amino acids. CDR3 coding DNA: TGTGCCAGCAGCCGCCCGGACAGGGGGGCCCACCATGAGCAGTTCTTC. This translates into CASSRPDRGAHHEQFF.

CDR3 amino acids: CASSAGLRTGYGEAFF. The CDR3 DNA reads TGTGCCAGCAGCGCCGGTTTAAGGACAGGGTATGGAGAAGCTTTCTTT. The rearrangement links TRBV9 to TRBJ1-1; 8 bases fit TRBD1. V was clipped by 3 bases and J by 8 bases; unmatched bases: 15. The germline gives CDR1 SGDLS, CDR2 YYNGEE. The CDR3 length is 16 residues.